This passage covers 23 T cell receptor beta chains from one sample sequenced in a study of patients and donors after allogeneic stem cell transplantation. Using its own MiXCR run on the RT-PCR reads, TCRdb lists one record per CDR3 protein. This sample has roughly 200,000 distinct CDR3 sequences; less than 50% occur once, and the top ten carry around a tenth. Source material: blood, either unsorted or a sorted T cell fraction (not recorded which). The origin of the receptors is a human donor who was either an allogeneic HSCT recipient or a stem cell or donor lymphocyte infusion donor (not recorded which). It is not recorded whose cells these are; they may come from a transplant donor.

The chain has TRBV5-1 and TRBJ1-1; D is uncertain. The CDR3 runs to 16 residues. V shed 4 bases and J shed 5 bases, with 21 bases lying between them. The germline V gene encodes CDR1 SGHRS and CDR2 YFSETQ. The CDR3 DNA follows: TGCGCCAGCAGCCAGGTCCTGACGGGCCGAGGGACTGAAGCTTTCTTT. The encoded protein is CASSQVLTGRGTEAFF. Using reference TRBV5-1 and TRBJ1-1 for the parts outside the CDR3, the full variable domain is KAGVTQTPRYLIKTRGQQVTLSCSPISGHRSVSWYQQTPGQGLQFLFEYFSETQRNKGNFPGRFSGRQFSNSRSEMNVSTLELGDSALYLCASSQVLTGRGTEAFFGQGTRLTVV.

This clonotype came up a few times. The chain has TRBV7-8 and TRBJ1-1; 12 nucleotides line up with TRBD1. CDR3 length: 13 amino acids. Germline V gene lookup returns CDR1 SGHVS and CDR2 FQNEAQ. The V segment lost 4 bases and the J segment 8 bases; nucleotides outside the gene matches: 2. The CDR3 DNA is TGTGCCAGCAGCTCCGGGACAGGGGGCGAAGCTTTCTTT. Its protein product is CASSSGTGGEAFF.

The V and J genes are TRBV4-1 and TRBJ2-3, with TRBD2 identical over 8 bases. Germline-derived CDR1 and CDR2 are MGHRA and YSYEKL. The CDR3 covers 16 residues. The ends lost 1 base at V and 0 bases at J; junction bases unmatched: 3. CDR3 protein: CASSQAAGGSTDTQYF. CDR3 sequence (DNA): TGCGCCAGCAGCCAAGCCGCGGGGGGAAGCACAGATACGCAGTATTTT.

There are a few counts of this clonotype. The chain has TRBV18 and TRBJ2-7, with TRBD1 identical over 8 bases. The V segment lost 6 bases and the J segment 2 bases; nucleotides outside the gene matches: 9. Germline V gene data show CDR1 as KGHSH and CDR2 as LQKENI. The CDR3 has 15 amino acids. This CDR3 is CASSDGTGPTYEQYF. DNA for the CDR3: TGTGCCAGCTCGGACGGGACAGGTCCTACCTACGAGCAGTACTTC.

This clonotype turned up a few times. This chain links TRBV29-1 with TRBJ1-2, with D possibly matching TRBD1 (5 bases). The germline gives CDR1 SQVTM, CDR2 ANQGSEA. Trimming shortened V by 2 bases and J by 3 bases, and 22 bases separated the two germline ends. The CDR3 is made up of 17 amino acids. The CDR3 DNA is TGCAGCGTTGAATGGGCGAGCAAACCCTGGGGGTACTATGGCTACACCTTC. Translated: CSVEWASKPWGYYGYTF.

J is TRBJ2-4 and V is TRBV18; maybe TRBD2 (6 bases). CDR3 length equals 20 residues. CDR1 and CDR2 from the germline V gene are KGHSH and LQKENI. The V end was cut by 2 bases, the J end by 1 base, with 24 bases between. The chain's CDR3 is CASSPWRGPTRFEAKNIQYF. The CDR3 region has the DNA TGTGCCAGCTCACCATGGAGGGGACCAACACGATTTGAGGCCAAAAACATTCAGTACTTC.

The CDR3 nucleotides are TGCAGCGCCGGGGGGGCAGGGGAGGCTGAAGCTTTCTTT. It encodes CSAGGAGEAEAFF. The chain has TRBV29-1 and TRBJ1-1, with a possible D match to TRBD1 (6 bases). Germline CDR1 reads SQVTM; CDR2 reads ANQGSEA. V lost 7 bases and J lost 6, with 18 bases in between. This CDR3 contains 13 residues. Complete variable domain (other parts from reference TRBV29-1 and TRBJ1-1): SAVISQKPSRDICQRGTSLTIQCQVDSQVTMMFWYRQQPGQSLTLIATANQGSEATYESGFVIDKFPISRPNLTFSTLTVSNMSPEDSSIYLCSAGGAGEAEAFFGQGTRLTVV.

The J gene is TRBJ2-2, the V gene TRBV28; possibly TRBD1 for D (5 bases). Germline V gene sequence: CDR1 MDHEN, CDR2 SYDVKM. This CDR3 contains 15 residues. The V end was cut by 10 bases, the J end by 0 bases, with 15 bases between. The chain's CDR3 is CATIQVFANTGELFF. The CDR3 region has the DNA TGTGCCACCATACAGGTGTTCGCGAACACCGGGGAGCTGTTTTTT.

The sample holds a few counts of this clonotype. The CDR3 loop is CASSLDVDGTDTQYF. The DNA of the CDR3 is TGTGCCAGCAGCTTAGATGTGGATGGCACAGATACGCAGTATTTT. The chain combines TRBV11-2 with TRBJ2-3; no reliable D call. The V end was cut by 0 bases, the J end by 1 base, with 8 bases between. CDR3 length: 15 residues. CDR1 SGHAT and CDR2 FQNNGV come from the germline V gene. Using reference TRBV11-2 and TRBJ2-3 for the parts outside the CDR3, the full variable domain is EAGVAQSPRYKIIEKRQSVAFWCNPISGHATLYWYQQILGQGPKLLIQFQNNGVVDDSQLPKDRFSAERLKGVDSTLKIQPAKLEDSAVYLCASSLDVDGTDTQYFGPGTRLTVL.

The rearrangement uses TRBV7-2 and TRBJ1-6; D gene ambiguous. The V gene lost 5 bases and the J gene lost 0 bases, with 5 bases spanning the gap. This CDR3 has 14 amino acids. Germline V CDR1 and CDR2: SGHTA, FQGNSA. The CDR3 nucleotides read TGTGCCAGCAGCCCCCTCTCCTATAATTCACCCCTCCACTTT. Its translation is CASSPLSYNSPLHF.

The V and J genes are TRBV5-1 and TRBJ1-2, with a possible D match to TRBD1 (6 bases). The length of the CDR3 is 15 residues. Germline CDR1 SGHRS, CDR2 YFSETQ. V lost 0 bases to trimming and J lost 8 bases, with 17 bases between them. Here the CDR3 reads CASSLELTGIGGYTF. CDR3 coding DNA: TGCGCCAGCAGCTTGGAACTTACAGGGATAGGAGGCTACACCTTC.

Only a few counts were recorded for this clonotype. CDR3 sequence reads: CSASDRRGEKLFF. CDR3 nucleotides: TGCAGCGCCTCAGACAGAAGGGGAGAAAAACTGTTTTTT. The chain uses TRBV29-1 and TRBJ1-4; tentative D call: TRBD1 (5 bases). The V gene's germline CDR1 is SQVTM and CDR2 ANQGSEA. With 7 bases removed from V and 8 bases from J, the gap between germline ends came to 17 bases. The CDR3 is made up of 13 amino acids.

The gene calls are TRBV7-2 and TRBJ1-2, with unresolved D. V shed 1 base and J shed 4 bases, with 13 bases lying between them. CDR1 and CDR2 from the germline V gene are SGHTA and FQGNSA. This CDR3 region has 15 residues. The CDR3, as DNA: TGTGCCAGCAGCTTAGAGCCCCTGGGAACCTATGGCTACACCTTC. It yields the protein CASSLEPLGTYGYTF.

This clonotype was counted only a few times. The rearrangement joins TRBV10-3 to TRBJ2-7; 12 bases are shared with TRBD2. Germline CDR1 ENHRY, CDR2 SYGVKD. The CDR3 totals 16 residues. The ends lost 5 bases at V and 0 bases at J; junction bases unmatched: 5. The CDR3 sequence: CAISSSGGAHSYEQYF. CDR3 coding DNA: TGTGCCATCAGTTCTAGCGGGGGGGCCCACTCCTACGAGCAGTACTTC.

The chain joins TRBV4-3 to TRBJ1-2, with D unresolved. V was trimmed by 3 bases and J by 5 bases, leaving 7 bases between them. Looked up from germline, CDR1 is LGHNA and CDR2 is YSLEER. This CDR3 is 12 amino acids long. This chain's CDR3 is CASSQDDYGYTF. In DNA, the CDR3 is TGCGCCAGCAGCCAGGATGATTATGGCTACACCTTC.

J is TRBJ2-3 and V is TRBV10-3; no definite D call. Trimming took 3 bases from V and 5 from J, leaving 6 bases between them. The CDR3 runs 12 residues. The germline gives CDR1 ENHRY, CDR2 SYGVKD. The DNA for the CDR3 is TGTGCCATCAGTGACGGTTTAGATACGCAGTATTTT. It translates to CAISDGLDTQYF.

The chain links TRBV25-1 to TRBJ1-4; D remains ambiguous. Germline CDR1 and CDR2: MGHDK and SYGVNS. This CDR3 has 11 amino acids. Between the trimmed V and J ends, which lost 10 bases and 8 bases, there was a span of 11 bases. The CDR3 protein is CATGQGEKLFF. The CDR3 DNA reads as TGTGCCACAGGTCAAGGGGAAAAACTGTTTTTT.

This clonotype has just a few counts. The CDR3 loop is CAWRGTGRHTIYF. CDR3 in DNA: TGTGCCTGGAGGGGGACAGGGCGGCACACCATATATTTT. V usage is TRBV30 and J usage is TRBJ1-3, with 9 nucleotides matching TRBD1. The CDR3 runs 13 residues. Germline CDR1 and CDR2: GTSNPN and SVGIG (reference sequence). V shed 3 bases and J 8 bases; nucleotides not matched to a gene: 5.

V and J are TRBV19 and TRBJ1-1; D unclear. Trimming left V 5 bases short and J 1 base short, with 8 bases between. CDR1 and CDR2 from the germline V gene are LNHDA and SQIVND (reference sequence). The CDR3 spans 13 residues. CDR3 protein: CASSFTSNTEAFF. In DNA, the CDR3 is TGTGCCAGTAGTTTTACATCGAACACTGAAGCTTTCTTT.

The chain joins TRBV3-1 to TRBJ1-3; D unclear. Germline V gene sequence: CDR1 LGHDT, CDR2 YNNKEL (reference sequence). The V and J ends lost 4 bases and 11 bases respectively, with 18 bases between them. This CDR3 has 14 amino acids. CDR3 nucleotides: TGTGCCAGCAGCCTCGGAAACACCATATACCCCATATATTTT. It codes for CASSLGNTIYPIYF.

The chain joins TRBV5-1 to TRBJ2-1; D may correspond to TRBD1 or TRBD2 (7 bases each). Germline V gene lookup returns CDR1 SGHRS and CDR2 YFSETQ. V shed 2 bases and J shed 6 bases, with 15 bases lying between them. This CDR3 contains 15 residues. The DNA of the CDR3 is TGCGCCAGCAGCTTACGACAGGGAGGGGGCAATGAGCAGTTCTTC. Protein: CASSLRQGGGNEQFF.

The V gene is TRBV5-1, the J gene TRBJ1-1; D not resolved. Germline values: CDR1 SGHRS, CDR2 YFSETQ. This CDR3 is 14 amino acids long. The V and J ends lost 0 bases and 7 bases respectively, with 13 bases between them. CDR3 nucleotides: TGCGCCAGCAGCTTGGTCCGGCGGGGAAGTGAAGCTTTCTTT. Protein sequence: CASSLVRRGSEAFF. Complete variable domain (other parts from reference TRBV5-1 and TRBJ1-1): KAGVTQTPRYLIKTRGQQVTLSCSPISGHRSVSWYQQTPGQGLQFLFEYFSETQRNKGNFPGRFSGRQFSNSRSEMNVSTLELGDSALYLCASSLVRRGSEAFFGQGTRLTVV.

The chain employs TRBV10-3 and TRBJ2-3; the match to TRBD1 covers 9 bases. The V and J ends lost 5 bases and 4 bases, in that order; junction bases with no gene match: 13. Germline loops: CDR1 ENHRY, CDR2 SYGVKD. This CDR3 contains 17 residues. CDR3 amino acids: CAISYRGQGIVADTQYF. The DNA for the CDR3 is TGTGCCATCAGTTATCGGGGACAGGGTATTGTGGCAGATACGCAGTATTTT.